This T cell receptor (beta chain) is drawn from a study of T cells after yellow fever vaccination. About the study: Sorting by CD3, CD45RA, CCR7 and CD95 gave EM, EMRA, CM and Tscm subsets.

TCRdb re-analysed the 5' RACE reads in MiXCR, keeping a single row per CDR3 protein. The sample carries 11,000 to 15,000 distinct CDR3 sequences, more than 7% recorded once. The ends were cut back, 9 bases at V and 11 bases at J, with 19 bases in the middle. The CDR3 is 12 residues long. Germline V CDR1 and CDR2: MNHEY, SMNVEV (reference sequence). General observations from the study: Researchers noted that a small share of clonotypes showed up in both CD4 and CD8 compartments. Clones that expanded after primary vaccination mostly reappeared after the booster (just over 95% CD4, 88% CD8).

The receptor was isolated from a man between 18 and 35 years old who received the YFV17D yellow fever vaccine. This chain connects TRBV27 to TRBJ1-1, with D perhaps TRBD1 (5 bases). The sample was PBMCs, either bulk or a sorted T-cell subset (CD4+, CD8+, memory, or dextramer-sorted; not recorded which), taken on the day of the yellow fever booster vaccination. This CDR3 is CARRTGDSKAFF. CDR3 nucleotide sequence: TGTGCCAGGAGGACGGGGGATAGTAAGGCTTTCTTT.